The present T cell receptor beta chain was sequenced within a study of cytomegalovirus exposure and HLA in healthy donors. Study observations and caveats: Reportedly, cytomegalovirus status was diagnosed with high sensitivity and specificity.

V lost 0 bases and J lost 1, with 21 bases in between. Germline loops: CDR1 MNHEY, CDR2 SMNVEV (reference sequence). The CDR3 is made up of 19 amino acids. Points on this clone: Its specificity is not known.

PCR employed 60 Vbeta and 13 Jbeta primers. TCRdb's copy holds only in-frame clones and misses some; the assay was immunoSEQ multiplex PCR. The table has about 160,000 clones, roughly 80% seen once. The chain carries TRBV27 and TRBJ1-1; D is perhaps TRBD1 (6 bases). The origin of this receptor is a young man in good health and CMV-seronegative. The sample comprised PBMCs. The CDR3 here is CASSLSMANRGGRNTEAFF. The DNA of the CDR3 is TGTGCCAGCAGTTTATCAATGGCGAATCGGGGGGGCCGGAACACTGAAGCTTTCTTT.